These 20 T cell receptor beta chains share one sample of origin, sequenced in a study of neurological immune-mediated disorders. Time point reported: longitudinal time-point 2. TCRdb processed the 5' RACE reads anew with MiXCR; each CDR3 protein has one entry. The data contain around 50,000 distinct CDR3 sequences, about an eighth of them singletons. Material: PBMCs. The receptor set was obtained from a male donor with HTLV-1-associated myelopathy (HAM/TSP).

The genes are TRBV29-1 and TRBJ2-7; weak D call: TRBD1 (6 bases). From germline, CDR1 is SQVTM and CDR2 ANQGSEA. With 7 bases removed from V and 2 bases from J, the gap between germline ends came to 12 bases. This CDR3 region has 12 residues. The CDR3 sequence is CSASGEPYEQYF. The DNA for the CDR3 is TGCAGCGCCTCAGGGGAGCCCTACGAGCAGTACTTC.

This clonotype was seen a single time. One junction end disagrees with the germline gene, perhaps due to a read error. V and J are TRBV4-1 and TRBJ1-1; 7 bases line up with TRBD1. CDR3 length equals 14 residues. CDR1 and CDR2 from the germline V gene are MGHRA and YSYEKL. CDR3: CASSHRDRGAEAFF. In DNA form, the CDR3 reads TGTGCCAGCAGCCATCGGGACAGAGGAGCCGAAGCTTTCTTT.

This clonotype was seen a handful of times. The V gene is TRBV7-2, the J gene TRBJ1-2; 10 bases line up with TRBD1. Germline V gene lookup returns CDR1 SGHTA and CDR2 FQGNSA. The J segment lost 7 bases and the V segment lost 1 base, leaving 6 bases of the junction unmatched. This CDR3 spans 15 amino acids. CDR3 protein: CASSLGGQGPGGYTF. CDR3 bases: TGTGCCAGCAGCTTAGGGGGACAGGGGCCCGGTGGCTACACCTTC.

This clonotype came up many times. The chain combines TRBV20-1 with TRBJ1-1, with D possibly being TRBD1 (5 bases). The V gene lost 2 bases and the J gene lost 3 bases, with 10 bases spanning the gap. CDR3 length equals 13 residues. CDR1 is DFQATT and CDR2 is SNEGSKA in the germline V gene (reference sequence). The CDR3 sequence is CSARRQGYTEAFF. CDR3 nucleotides: TGCAGTGCTAGAAGGCAGGGTTACACTGAAGCTTTCTTT.

This clonotype was seen repeatedly, ten times or more. CDR3 in DNA: TGTGCCAGCAGCCAAACTAGCGGGGGTATTGATACGCAGTATTTT. Protein: CASSQTSGGIDTQYF. The chain recombines TRBV3-1 with TRBJ2-3; TRBD2 agrees at 11 bases. Looked up from germline, CDR1 is LGHDT and CDR2 is YNNKEL (reference sequence). Trimming took 2 bases from V and 6 from J; bases not matched to a gene: 4. This CDR3 has 15 amino acids.

This clonotype was counted at least ten times. V gene TRBV28 combines with J gene TRBJ2-5, with 8 bases identical to TRBD1. The length of the CDR3 is 14 residues. The V gene's germline CDR1 is MDHEN and CDR2 SYDVKM. The V segment lost 6 bases and the J segment 5 bases; nucleotides outside the gene matches: 8. For the CDR3, the DNA is TGTGCCAGCAGGGGAAGGACAGGGTGGGAGACCCAGTACTTC. Translating gives CASRGRTGWETQYF.

This clonotype was observed at least ten times. V is TRBV7-9 and J is TRBJ2-2, with TRBD1 matching over 7 bases. The germline CDR1 and CDR2 sequences are SEHNR and FQNEAQ (reference sequence). The CDR3 is 15 amino acids. J was trimmed by 0 bases and V by 8 bases; bases with no gene match: 6. CDR3 nucleotides: TGTGCCAGCGTAAAAGACAGGGCGAACACCGGGGAGCTGTTTTTT. Its protein product is CASVKDRANTGELFF.

This clonotype showed up many times. The V gene is TRBV6-4, the J gene TRBJ1-6; D gene uncertain. There are 14 residues in the CDR3. The ends were cut back, 0 bases at V and 7 bases at J, with 7 bases in the middle. The germline V gene has CDR1 MRHNA and CDR2 SNTAGT. This chain's CDR3 is CASSDSSPNSPLHF. DNA for the CDR3: TGTGCCAGCAGTGACTCAAGCCCCAATTCACCCCTCCACTTT.

The chain uses TRBV5-1 and TRBJ1-5; D possibly corresponds to TRBD1 (6 bases). Germline V gene lookup returns CDR1 SGHRS and CDR2 YFSETQ. V lost 0 bases and J 7 bases, leaving 11 bases between the germline ends. The CDR3 is 14 amino acids. The CDR3 protein is CASSLVGGSQPQHF. CDR3 sequence (DNA): TGCGCCAGCAGCTTGGTAGGGGGAAGCCAGCCCCAGCATTTT.

This clonotype occurred many times. This chain uses TRBV5-1 with TRBJ2-1, with no clear D. Germline-derived CDR1 and CDR2 are SGHRS and YFSETQ. The CDR3 length is 13 residues. Trimming took 1 base from V and 4 from J, leaving 6 bases between them. The CDR3 DNA is TGCGCCAGCAGCTTGACTGAGTACAATGAGCAGTTCTTC. This encodes CASSLTEYNEQFF.

This clonotype was seen ten or more times. The V and J genes are TRBV7-2 and TRBJ2-1, with D possibly TRBD1 on 5 matching bases. CDR3 length: 15 residues. With 0 bases removed from V and 5 bases from J, the gap between germline ends came to 11 bases. The germline CDR1 and CDR2 sequences are SGHTA and FQGNSA. CDR3 DNA: TGTGCCAGCAGCTTAGCAGGGGTCCGCAACAATGAGCAGTTCTTC. Amino acids: CASSLAGVRNNEQFF.

Concerning this clonotype: One junction end disagrees with the germline gene, perhaps due to a read error. This chain uses TRBV5-1 with TRBJ2-5; TRBD2 matches 12 bases. Germline V gives CDR1 SGHRS, CDR2 YFSETQ. The CDR3 totals 15 residues. This CDR3 is CASSLTSGGHETHCF. The CDR3 bases are TGCGCCAGCAGCTTGACTAGCGGGGGGCATGAGACCCACTGCTTC.

This clonotype appeared many times. J is TRBJ1-4 and V is TRBV20-1, with no clear D. The CDR3 is 15 residues long. Trimming left V 6 bases short and J 5 bases short, with 19 bases between. Germline values: CDR1 DFQATT, CDR2 SNEGSKA (reference sequence). The CDR3 spells CSASAHSRSNEKLFF. The CDR3 nucleotides are TGCAGTGCCTCGGCACACTCCCGCTCAAATGAAAAACTGTTTTTT.

There are many counts of this clonotype. The rearrangement joins TRBV20-1 to TRBJ2-4; 9 nucleotides match TRBD2. Germline assignment: CDR1 DFQATT and CDR2 SNEGSKA (reference sequence). J gave up 15 bases and V 2 bases, and 11 bases lay outside the gene matches. The CDR3 loop spans 13 amino acids. CDR3 sequence: CSARTPGLASGYF. CDR3 DNA: TGCAGTGCTAGAACGCCGGGACTAGCTTCCGGGTACTTC.

This clonotype has at least ten counts. V and J are TRBV13 and TRBJ1-4, with D hard to call. Germline V gene data show CDR1 as PRHDT and CDR2 as FYEKMQ (reference sequence). The CDR3 sequence is 14 residues long. The ends were cut back, 4 bases at V and 3 bases at J, with 9 bases in the middle. CDR3 coding DNA: TGTGCCAGCAGCTACAGACAAGCTAATGAAAAACTGTTTTTT. This codes for CASSYRQANEKLFF.

The table lists this clonotype with many counts. The rearrangement links TRBV5-1 to TRBJ1-6; no clear D. The length of the CDR3 is 15 residues. V lost 4 bases and J 2 bases, leaving 10 bases between the germline ends. Germline V gene sequence: CDR1 SGHRS, CDR2 YFSETQ. As DNA, the CDR3 is TGCGCCAGCAGCCGGCAGGACGCCTATAATTCACCCCTCCACTTT. It codes for CASSRQDAYNSPLHF.

Ten or more counts support this clonotype. J is TRBJ2-7 and V is TRBV20-1; maybe TRBD1 (6 bases). Trimming removed 6 bases from V and 1 base from J, with 13 bases in between. CDR3 length: 13 residues. Germline loops: CDR1 DFQATT, CDR2 SNEGSKA (reference sequence). The DNA for the CDR3 is TGCAGTGCCCGGGACAAATTATCCTACGAGCAGTACTTC. This sequence encodes CSARDKLSYEQYF.

This clonotype has ten or more counts. The V call is TRBV12-3 or TRBV12-4, the J call TRBJ1-1; D remains unclear. CDR3 length equals 11 residues. Trimming took off 3 bases at V and 5 bases at J, with 4 bases between the two ends. Written as DNA, the CDR3 is TGTGCCAGCAGTTTTAGGACTGAAGCTTTCTTT. Amino acid sequence: CASSFRTEAFF.

Comment on this clonotype: A much larger clonotype is one base distant, so this may be a read error. This chain connects TRBV20-1 to TRBJ2-1; 7 positions agree with TRBD2. The germline CDR1 and CDR2 sequences are DFQATT and SNEGSKA (reference sequence). The CDR3 totals 16 residues. CDR3 amino acids: CSARDASGKSYNELFF. The CDR3, as DNA: TGCAGTGCTAGAGATGCCAGCGGGAAGTCCTACAATGAGCTGTTCTTC.

The table lists this clonotype with many counts. The chain carries TRBV29-1 and TRBJ1-4; D gene uncertain. V was pared by 7 bases and J by 6 bases, with 9 bases between. Germline assignment: CDR1 SQVTM and CDR2 ANQGSEA. There are 11 residues in the CDR3. As DNA, the CDR3 is TGCAGCGGATCACGGGATGAAAAACTGTTTTTT. Translation: CSGSRDEKLFF.